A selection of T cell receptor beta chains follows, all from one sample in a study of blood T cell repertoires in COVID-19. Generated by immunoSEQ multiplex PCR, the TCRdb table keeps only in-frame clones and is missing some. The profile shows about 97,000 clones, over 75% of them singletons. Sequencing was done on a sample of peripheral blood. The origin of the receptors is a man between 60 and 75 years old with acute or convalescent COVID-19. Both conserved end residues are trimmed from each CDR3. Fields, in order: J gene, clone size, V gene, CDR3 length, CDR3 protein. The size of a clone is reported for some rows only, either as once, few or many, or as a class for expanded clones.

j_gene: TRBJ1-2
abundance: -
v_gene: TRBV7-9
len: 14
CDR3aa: ASSTTAGTGVPGYT

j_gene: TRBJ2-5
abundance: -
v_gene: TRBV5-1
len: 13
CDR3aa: ASSLGATGVETQY

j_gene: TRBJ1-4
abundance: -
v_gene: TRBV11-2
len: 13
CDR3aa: ASSLRGREFEKLF

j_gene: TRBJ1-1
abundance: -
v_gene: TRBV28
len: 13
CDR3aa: ASSAPGRGDTEAF

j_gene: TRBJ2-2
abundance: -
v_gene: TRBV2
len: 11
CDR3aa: ASKGTLTGELF

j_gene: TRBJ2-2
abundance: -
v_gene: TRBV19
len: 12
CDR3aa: ASRKDRITGELF

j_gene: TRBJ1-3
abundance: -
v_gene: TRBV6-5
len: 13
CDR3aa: ASSPRGVFGNTIY

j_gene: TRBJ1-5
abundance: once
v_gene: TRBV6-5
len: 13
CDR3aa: ASRSGSLLNQPQH

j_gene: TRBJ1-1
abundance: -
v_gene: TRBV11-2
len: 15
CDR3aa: ASSQRITGTGSTEAF

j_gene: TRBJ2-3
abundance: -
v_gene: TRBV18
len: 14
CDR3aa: ASSPATGDGTDTQY

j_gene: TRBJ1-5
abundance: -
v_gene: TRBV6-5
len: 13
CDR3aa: ASSSLMNRGQPQH

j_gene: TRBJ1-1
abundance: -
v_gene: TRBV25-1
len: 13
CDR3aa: ASSLHRTGWTEAF

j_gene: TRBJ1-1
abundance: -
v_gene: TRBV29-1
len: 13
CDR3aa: SVEDLSPSDTEAF

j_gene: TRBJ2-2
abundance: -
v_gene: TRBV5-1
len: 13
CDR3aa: ATNPGQGKTGELF

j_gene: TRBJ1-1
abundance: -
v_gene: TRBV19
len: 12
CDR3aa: ASSYLAPGQKAF

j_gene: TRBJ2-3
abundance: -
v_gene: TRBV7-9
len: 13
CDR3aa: ASSFQGAVGDTQY

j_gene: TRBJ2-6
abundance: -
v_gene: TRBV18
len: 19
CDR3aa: ASSPLTVARGLGSGANVLT

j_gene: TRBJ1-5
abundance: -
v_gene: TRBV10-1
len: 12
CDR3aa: ASSEGSGNQPQH

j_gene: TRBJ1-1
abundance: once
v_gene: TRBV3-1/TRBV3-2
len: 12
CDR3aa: ASSDRGQYTEAF

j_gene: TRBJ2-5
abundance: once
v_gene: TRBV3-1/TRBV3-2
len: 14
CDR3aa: ASSQKATSGVETQY

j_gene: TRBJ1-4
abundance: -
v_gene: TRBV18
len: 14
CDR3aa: ASSPRSRATNEKLF

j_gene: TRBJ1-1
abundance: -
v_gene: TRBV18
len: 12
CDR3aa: ASSPVGGNTEAF

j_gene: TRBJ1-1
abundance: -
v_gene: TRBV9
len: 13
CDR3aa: ASSNLPGGGTEAF

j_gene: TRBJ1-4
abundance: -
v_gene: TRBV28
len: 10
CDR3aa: ASSLENGKLF